Below, one TCR beta chain is given with its context. The antigen is undetermined. The source of the sample is a study of OX40 agonist ivuxolimab in advanced cancers. Study results and limitations: CD8+ T cells (on average) carried more expanded clones than CD4+ T cells. Antigen specificity remained undetermined for the expanded peripheral T cells. At 0.1 to 3.0 mg/kg and by week 6, clonal expansion occurred in CD4+ and CD8+ blood T cells.

Sequenced by immunoSEQ multiplex PCR; TCRdb stores in-frame clones only, minus some. The table lists 55,000 to 75,000 clones, about four fifths of them singletons. V was trimmed by 0 bases and J by 1 base, leaving 4 bases between them. This CDR3 comprises 14 residues. Looked up from germline, CDR1 is SGHTS and CDR2 is YDEGEE. The specimen was CD4+ or CD8+ T cells sorted from blood, collected in a trial of the OX40 agonist ivuxolimab. This sequence joins TRBV5-8 and TRBJ2-2; D gene uncertain. The sequence was obtained from an adult with an advanced solid tumor such as melanoma, head and neck, liver or kidney cancer. The CDR3 nucleotides read TGTGCCAGCAGCTTGGAAATGAACACCGGGGAGCTGTTTTTT. Its protein product is CASSLEMNTGELFF. Full variable domain (remainder filled in from reference TRBV5-8 and TRBJ2-2): EAGVTQSPTHLIKTRGQQATLRCSPISGHTSVYWYQQALGLGLQFLLWYDEGEERNRGNFPPRFSGRQFPNYSSELNVNALELEDSALYLCASSLEMNTGELFFGEGSRLTVL.